The 30 T cell receptor beta chains in this list originate from one sample, sequenced in a study of pediatric ulcerative colitis. Data came from immunoSEQ multiplex PCR; TCRdb stores just in-frame clones and leaves some out. The sample has about 36,000 clones, 73% seen once. The rectum was sampled with one to two pinch biopsies at colonoscopy. The sequencing input was gut tissue. These receptor sequences come from a boy younger than 18 with moderate ulcerative colitis.

The chain employs TRBV9 and TRBJ1-2, with 9 bases identical to TRBD1. The CDR3 extends over 14 amino acids. V trimming: 7 bases; J trimming: 0 bases; junction bases outside the gene matches: 4. From germline, CDR1 is SGDLS and CDR2 YYNGEE. The CDR3 DNA sequence: TGTGCCAGCGGGGGACAGGGCCCTAACTATGGCTACACCTTC. It codes for CASGGQGPNYGYTF.

The chain joins TRBV11-3 to TRBJ1-1; TRBD1 might be the D (6 bases). Trimming pared 3 bases from V and 11 bases from J, leaving 16 bases between. There are 13 residues in the CDR3. In germline, CDR1 is SGHNT, CDR2 YENEEA. The CDR3 sequence: CASSLLQGEWAFF. The CDR3 DNA follows: TGTGCCAGCAGCTTGTTACAGGGAGAATGGGCTTTCTTT.

The chain has TRBV19 and TRBJ2-6; D may be TRBD1 (5 bases). CDR3 length: 14 amino acids. V was clipped by 6 bases and J by 2 bases, with 8 bases between them. Germline assignment: CDR1 LNHDA and CDR2 SQIVND (reference sequence). The CDR3 nucleotides read TGTGCCAGTAGAAGGGGTACTGGGGCCAACGTCCTGACTTTC. The encoded protein is CASRRGTGANVLTF.

The V gene is TRBV18, the J gene TRBJ2-5; TRBD1 might be the D (6 bases). The CDR3 extends over 14 amino acids. Germline values: CDR1 KGHSH, CDR2 LQKENI. The V end was cut by 3 bases, the J end by 3 bases, with 11 bases between. The CDR3 nucleotides are TGTGCCAGCTCACCGACGGGACAAGAAGAGACCCAGTACTTC. It translates to CASSPTGQEETQYF. Variable domain in full (rest from reference TRBV18 and TRBJ2-5): NAGVMQNPRHLVRRRGQEARLRCSPMKGHSHVYWYRQLPEEGLKFMVYLQKENIIDESGMPKERFSAEFPKEGPSILRIQQVVRGDSAAYFCASSPTGQEETQYFGPGTRLLVL.

This chain connects TRBV4-3 to TRBJ1-6; D is unresolved. Germline V gives CDR1 LGHNA, CDR2 YSLEER. The V gene lost 0 bases and the J gene lost 7 bases, with 10 bases spanning the gap. This CDR3 has 15 residues. CDR3 residues: CASSQDAWGNSPLHF. CDR3 DNA sequence: TGCGCCAGCAGCCAAGATGCGTGGGGAAATTCACCCCTCCACTTT.

This chain uses TRBV29-1 with TRBJ1-4; the D is unclear. The V and J ends lost 7 bases and 3 bases respectively, with 12 bases between them. CDR1 and CDR2 (germline): SQVTM, ANQGSEA. The CDR3 totals 13 residues. CDR3 protein: CSARKAPNEKLFF. Written as DNA, the CDR3 is TGCAGCGCAAGAAAGGCACCTAATGAAAAACTGTTTTTT.

There are a few counts of this clone. CDR3 in amino acids: CASSLTSTDTQYF. Here the CDR3 DNA reads TGTGCCAGCAGCTTGACTAGCACAGATACGCAGTATTTT. The chain uses TRBV5-6 and TRBJ2-3; no definite D call. Germline V lookup: CDR1 SGHDT, CDR2 YYEEEE. With 1 base removed from V and 0 bases from J, the gap between germline ends came to 3 bases. The length of the CDR3 is 13 residues.

The chain couples TRBV7-2 to TRBJ2-7; the match to TRBD2 covers 9 bases. The CDR3 runs 15 residues. Germline loops: CDR1 SGHTA, CDR2 FQGNSA. V was clipped by 2 bases and J by 0 bases; unmatched bases: 2. The CDR3, as DNA: TGTGCCAGCAGCTTACTAGCGGGGACCTCCTACGAGCAGTACTTC. Its protein is CASSLLAGTSYEQYF. Drawing the rest from reference TRBV7-2 and TRBJ2-7, the complete variable domain is GAGVSQSPSNKVTEKGKDVELRCDPISGHTALYWYRQSLGQGLEFLIYFQGNSAPDKSGLPSDRFSAERTGGSVSTLTIQRTQQEDSAVYLCASSLLAGTSYEQYFGPGTRLTVT.

V usage is TRBV12-5 and J usage is TRBJ2-1; TRBD2 aligns across 8 bases. With 6 bases clipped from V and 5 bases from J, the junction kept 9 bases outside the gene matches. The CDR3 sequence is 15 residues long. Germline CDR1 reads LGHNT; CDR2 reads FRNRAP. CDR3 residues: CASGPGRVGHNEQFF. The CDR3 nucleotides read TGTGCTAGTGGCCCCGGGAGGGTAGGTCACAATGAGCAGTTCTTC.

This chain links TRBV5-1 with TRBJ1-1; D might be TRBD1 (5 bases). Per the germline V gene, CDR1 is SGHRS and CDR2 is YFSETQ. CDR3 length equals 16 residues. V lost 4 bases, J lost 5 bases, and 21 bases lay in between. The CDR3 nucleotides read TGCGCCAGCAGCCCCCAGGGACGGGGCTGGGATACTGAAGCTTTCTTT. Translated: CASSPQGRGWDTEAFF.

The chain couples TRBV5-1 to TRBJ2-1; tentatively, D is TRBD2 (5 bases). The CDR3 is made up of 13 amino acids. Trimming took off 1 base at V and 9 bases at J, with 11 bases between the two ends. Germline V gene lookup returns CDR1 SGHRS and CDR2 YFSETQ. The CDR3, as DNA: TGCGCCAGCAGCTTGAGTCGGGAAGGTGAGCAGTTCTTC. Protein sequence: CASSLSREGEQFF.

V gene TRBV4-2 combines with J gene TRBJ1-5; TRBD1 is a possible D gene (5 bases). This CDR3 is built from 15 residues. The V gene lost 4 bases and the J gene lost 7 bases, with 17 bases spanning the gap. Looked up from germline, CDR1 is LGHNA and CDR2 is YNFKEQ. The CDR3 DNA reads as TGTGCCAGCAGCCCCGGGAGGCAGGGCTCCCAGCCCCAGCATTTT. Amino acid sequence: CASSPGRQGSQPQHF.

The J gene is TRBJ2-7, the V gene TRBV19; D uncertain. Trimming removed 1 base at V and 1 base at J, with 8 bases between. Germline V CDR1 and CDR2: LNHDA, SQIVND (reference sequence). CDR3 length equals 14 residues. The CDR3 here is CASSIGADSYEQYF. The CDR3 coding sequence is TGTGCCAGTAGTATAGGAGCAGATTCCTACGAGCAGTACTTC.

This chain joins TRBV10-2 and TRBJ2-3; 10 bases match TRBD2. J was trimmed by 6 bases and V by 5 bases; bases with no gene match: 11. The CDR3 loop spans 16 amino acids. Germline loops: CDR1 WSHSY, CDR2 SAAADI. CDR3 protein: CASSTIAGGAGDTQYF. CDR3 coding DNA: TGCGCCAGCAGTACCATAGCGGGAGGAGCGGGGGATACGCAGTATTTT.

The chain carries TRBV11-2 and TRBJ2-6; 9 nucleotides align to TRBD1. This CDR3 contains 18 residues. CDR1 and CDR2 (germline): SGHAT, FQNNGV. V shed 4 bases, J shed 0 bases, and the junction held 7 bases outside the gene matches. The CDR3 loop is CASSYTGTGFSGANVLTF. In nucleotides, the CDR3 is TGTGCCAGCAGCTATACAGGGACAGGGTTCTCTGGGGCCAACGTCCTGACTTTC. The full variable domain, rest sourced from reference TRBV11-2 and TRBJ2-6, is EAGVAQSPRYKIIEKRQSVAFWCNPISGHATLYWYQQILGQGPKLLIQFQNNGVVDDSQLPKDRFSAERLKGVDSTLKIQPAKLEDSAVYLCASSYTGTGFSGANVLTFGAGSRLTVL.

This chain uses TRBV6-6 with TRBJ2-7, with 12 bases that match TRBD1. J lost 6 bases, V lost 6 bases, and 6 bases had no gene match. CDR3 length equals 14 residues. Looked up from germline, CDR1 is MNHNY and CDR2 is SVGAGI (reference sequence). The DNA of the CDR3 is TGTGCCAGCAGCTCCGGGACAGGGGGCGCCGAGCAGTACTTC. Translated: CASSSGTGGAEQYF.

V and J are TRBV7-2 and TRBJ2-2; TRBD2 matches 11 bases. The CDR3 length is 16 residues. Germline CDR1 reads SGHTA; CDR2 reads FQGNSA. The junction had 9 bases not matched to a gene; V was cut back by 5 bases and J by 7 bases. CDR3 in DNA: TGTGCCAGCAGCGCTGGACTAGCGGGTGGGGTCGGGGAGCTGTTTTTT. Protein sequence: CASSAGLAGGVGELFF.

The chain couples TRBV6-6 to TRBJ1-1, with TRBD1 matching over 7 bases. CDR1 and CDR2 (germline): MNHNY, SVGAGI (reference sequence). Unmatched junction bases numbered 1, after V lost 6 bases and J lost 6 bases. The CDR3 is 11 residues long. CDR3 coding DNA: TGTGCCAGCAGGCAGGGGGCTGAAGCTTTCTTT. It translates to CASRQGAEAFF.

This clone was picked up one time. The chain employs TRBV14 and TRBJ2-1; TRBD2 matches at 8 bases. The V gene's germline CDR1 is SGHDN and CDR2 FVKESK. J gave up 7 bases and V 4 bases, and 6 bases lay outside the gene matches. CDR3 length: 14 residues. In DNA form, the CDR3 reads TGTGCCAGCAGCCCGACTAGCGCGGGAAATGAGCAGTTCTTC. Translating gives CASSPTSAGNEQFF.

The J gene is TRBJ2-4, the V gene TRBV19, with D unclear. The CDR3 contains 13 residues. V lost 1 base and J lost 6, with 7 bases in between. Germline CDR1 is LNHDA and CDR2 is SQIVND (reference sequence). Written as DNA, the CDR3 is TGTGCCAGTAGTATAGTCTCGGGAAACATTCAGTACTTC. Protein: CASSIVSGNIQYF.

J is TRBJ1-2 and V is TRBV7-8, with a weak D call TRBD1 (5 bases). Germline V CDR1 and CDR2: SGHVS, FQNEAQ. V was pared by 5 bases and J by 9 bases, with 16 bases between. This CDR3 comprises 13 residues. The CDR3 loop reads CASSDGTELSYTF. CDR3 DNA: TGTGCCAGCAGCGACGGGACGGAGCTCAGCTACACCTTC.

Only one count was recorded for this clone. The chain has TRBV2 and TRBJ1-2; maybe TRBD1 (6 bases). The germline CDR1 and CDR2 sequences are SNHLY and FYNNEI. This CDR3 has 17 amino acids. Trimming took off 2 bases at V and 6 bases at J, with 22 bases between the two ends. Written as DNA, the CDR3 is TGTGCCAGCAGTGAATTTGAATTCCCCACAGGGAAAGATGGCTACACCTTC. Its protein is CASSEFEFPTGKDGYTF. The full variable domain, its missing parts supplied by reference TRBV2 and TRBJ1-2, is EPEVTQTPSHQVTQMGQEVILRCVPISNHLYFYWYRQILGQKVEFLVSFYNNEISEKSEIFDDQFSVERPDGSNFTLKIRSTKLEDSAMYFCASSEFEFPTGKDGYTFGSGTRLTVV.

The chain is built from TRBV2 and TRBJ2-1; 10 positions match TRBD2. Per germline, CDR1 SNHLY and CDR2 FYNNEI. The V and J ends lost 8 bases and 8 bases, in that order; junction bases with no gene match: 6. The CDR3 loop spans 13 amino acids. The CDR3 bases are TGTGCCAGCGAGCTAGCGGGAGCCCATGAGCAGTTCTTC. Its translation: CASELAGAHEQFF.

The rearrangement links TRBV7-9 to TRBJ1-1; D might be TRBD1 (5 bases). The germline gives CDR1 SEHNR, CDR2 FQNEAQ (reference sequence). V gave up 4 bases and J gave up 7 bases, with 19 bases separating them. CDR3 length: 15 residues. The CDR3 protein is CASSSYPLGLREAFF. In DNA, the CDR3 is TGTGCCAGCAGCTCTTACCCTCTGGGACTGCGTGAAGCTTTCTTT. The full variable domain, in which reference TRBV7-9 and TRBJ1-1 provide the parts outside the CDR3, is DTGVSQNPRHKITKRGQNVTFRCDPISEHNRLYWYRQTLGQGPEFLTYFQNEAQLEKSRLLSDRFSAERPKGSFSTLEIQRTEQGDSAMYLCASSSYPLGLREAFFGQGTRLTVV.

The V gene is TRBV15, the J gene TRBJ1-1, with D possibly being TRBD1 (6 bases). The CDR3 is made up of 19 amino acids. Germline V CDR1 and CDR2: LNHNV, YYDKDF (reference sequence). V gave up 5 bases and J gave up 2 bases, with 27 bases separating them. The CDR3 loop reads CATSGQQTDLFPTNTEAFF. The CDR3 DNA is TGTGCCACCAGCGGACAGCAGACAGACTTGTTTCCCACAAACACTGAAGCTTTCTTT.

This clone appeared a few times. The chain combines TRBV6-1 with TRBJ2-7; D may match TRBD1 or TRBD2 (6 bases each). This CDR3 has 13 residues. The V end lost 10 bases, the J end lost 0 bases, and 13 bases lay between the germline ends. The germline V gene encodes CDR1 MNHNS and CDR2 SASEGT. The CDR3 bases are TGTGCCACCCGAAGGGGGGCCTCCTACGAGCAGTACTTC. Amino acids: CATRRGASYEQYF.

The chain employs TRBV7-9 and TRBJ2-1, with unresolved D. Germline lookup yields CDR1 SEHNR and CDR2 FQNEAQ (reference sequence). The CDR3 loop spans 17 amino acids. The V and J ends lost 4 bases and 3 bases respectively, with 19 bases between them. The CDR3 loop is CASSSAPSHRHYNEQFF. CDR3 in DNA: TGTGCCAGCAGCTCGGCTCCCAGTCACCGACACTACAATGAGCAGTTCTTC.

The chain employs TRBV13 and TRBJ1-3; 7 bases map to TRBD1. The germline CDR1 and CDR2 sequences are PRHDT and FYEKMQ (reference sequence). The CDR3 spans 16 residues. J lost 2 bases, V lost 6 bases, and 10 bases had no gene match. The CDR3 loop reads CASSQEGAQPGNTIYF. CDR3 bases: TGTGCCAGCAGTCAGGAGGGGGCGCAGCCTGGAAACACCATATATTTT.

This clone was found a few times. The rearrangement joins TRBV7-6 to TRBJ1-6, with D unclear. Per germline, CDR1 SGHVS and CDR2 FNYEAQ. The ends were cut back, 1 base at V and 8 bases at J, with 6 bases in the middle. The CDR3 has 13 residues. CDR3 amino acids: CASSLGKDSPLHF. DNA for the CDR3: TGTGCCAGCAGCTTAGGGAAGGATTCACCCCTCCACTTT. The whole variable domain, remainder taken from reference TRBV7-6 and TRBJ1-6, is GAGVSQSPRYKVTKRGQDVALRCDPISGHVSLYWYRQALGQGPEFLTYFNYEAQQDKSGLPNDRFSAERPEGSISTLTIQRTEQRDSAMYRCASSLGKDSPLHFGNGTRLTVT.

The J gene is TRBJ1-2, the V gene TRBV5-4, with a possible D match to TRBD1 (6 bases). This CDR3 has 15 amino acids. Deletions cut 2 bases from V and 0 bases from J, with 11 bases between. The germline CDR1 and CDR2 sequences are SGHNT and YYREEE (reference sequence). CDR3 coding DNA: TGTGCCAGCAGCTTCGGACAGACTTCTAACTATGGCTACACCTTC. This encodes CASSFGQTSNYGYTF.